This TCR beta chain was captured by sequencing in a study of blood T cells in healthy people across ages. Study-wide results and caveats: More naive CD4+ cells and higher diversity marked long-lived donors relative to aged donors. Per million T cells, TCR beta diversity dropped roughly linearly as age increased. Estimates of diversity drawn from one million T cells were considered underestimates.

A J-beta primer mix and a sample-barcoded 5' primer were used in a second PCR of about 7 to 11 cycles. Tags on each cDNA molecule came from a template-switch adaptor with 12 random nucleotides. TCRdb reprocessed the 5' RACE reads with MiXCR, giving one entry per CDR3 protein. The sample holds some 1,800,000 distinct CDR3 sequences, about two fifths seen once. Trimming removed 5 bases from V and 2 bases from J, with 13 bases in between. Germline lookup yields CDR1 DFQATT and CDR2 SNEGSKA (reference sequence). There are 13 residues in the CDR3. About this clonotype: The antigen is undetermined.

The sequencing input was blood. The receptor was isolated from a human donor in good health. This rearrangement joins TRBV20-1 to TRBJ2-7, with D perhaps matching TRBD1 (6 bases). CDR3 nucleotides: TGCAGTGCTCCTGAAGGGACAACCTACGAGCAGTACTTC. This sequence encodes CSAPEGTTYEQYF.